The rows below give T cell receptor beta chains drawn from one sample of a study of siplizumab effects on memory and regulatory T cells. TCRdb keeps only in-frame clones here, not all; method: immunoSEQ multiplex PCR. The sample gives 100,000 or so clones, over 90% of which show up once; about 1.5% is in the top ten. The sample taken for sequencing was non-Treg CD4+ T cells sorted from blood. Source of these receptors: a human donor in good health. The CDR3 runs from the conserved cysteine through the conserved F or W. A D gene is named only where the DNA matches it firmly. Part of the rows lack a size; the others show once, few, many or a class for expanded clones.

size | J | V | D | CDR3 | DNA
- | TRBJ2-5 | TRBV6-1 | - | CASSKEPGPETQYF | TGTGCCAGCAGTAAGGAACCCGGGCCAGAGACCCAGTACTTC
- | TRBJ2-2 | TRBV6-5 | - | CASRRNTGELFF | TGTGCCAGCAGAAGGAACACCGGGGAGCTGTTTTTT
- | TRBJ1-5 | TRBV28 | TRBD1 | CASSITGGRQPQHF | TGTGCCAGCTCGATTACAGGGGGGAGACAGCCCCAGCATTTT
once | TRBJ1-5 | TRBV19 | TRBD1 | CASRDRVNQPQHF | TGTGCCAGCCGGGACAGGGTGAATCAGCCCCAGCATTTT
- | TRBJ1-1 | TRBV5-4 | TRBD1 | CASRSGTGVAGNTEAFF | TGTGCCAGCAGGTCCGGGACAGGGGTCGCCGGGAACACTGAAGCTTTCTTT
- | TRBJ1-1 | TRBV6-5 | - | CASTRGINTEAFF | TGTGCCAGCACGAGGGGTATCAACACTGAAGCTTTCTTT
- | TRBJ1-2 | TRBV6-1 | - | CASEAIETRGYTF | TGTGCCAGTGAAGCCATTGAAACAAGGGGCTACACCTTC
- | TRBJ1-2 | TRBV7-9 | - | CASSLGQNYGYTF | TGTGCCAGCAGCTTAGGGCAGAACTATGGCTACACCTTC
- | TRBJ1-4 | TRBV5-1 | - | CASSFSVNNEKLFF | TGCGCCAGCAGCTTTTCAGTTAATAATGAAAAACTGTTTTTT
- | TRBJ1-1 | TRBV11-2 | TRBD1 | CASSPGQGRREAFF | TGTGCCAGCAGCCCCGGACAGGGAAGGCGAGAGGCTTTCTTT
- | TRBJ2-7 | TRBV28 | TRBD2 | CASIPSVGLAGYEQYF | TGTGCCAGCATTCCATCGGTGGGGCTAGCGGGGTACGAGCAGTACTTC
- | TRBJ2-3 | TRBV7-9 | - | CASSLYDTQYF | TGTGCCAGCAGCTTGTATGATACGCAGTATTTT
once | TRBJ1-2 | TRBV7-9 | - | CASSLAGRAYYGYTF | TGTGCCAGCAGCTTAGCAGGCAGGGCGTACTATGGCTACACCTTC
few | TRBJ1-1 | TRBV30 | - | CAWIPGVTEAFF | TGTGCCTGGATTCCGGGAGTCACTGAAGCTTTCTTT
- | TRBJ1-2 | TRBV21-1 | - | CASLQTGPEYGYTF | TGTGCCAGCTTACAGACAGGGCCTGAATATGGCTACACCTTC
once | TRBJ2-3 | TRBV9 | - | CASSVGVSDTQYF | TGTGCCAGCAGCGTAGGTGTGTCAGATACGCAGTATTTT
- | TRBJ2-3 | TRBV6-1 | - | CASMRVLGDTQYF | TGTGCCAGCATGAGGGTGTTGGGAGATACGCAGTATTTT
- | TRBJ2-7 | TRBV5-1 | - | CASSFGRQGAYEQYF | TGCGCCAGCAGCTTTGGCCGTCAGGGTGCCTACGAGCAGTACTTC
- | TRBJ2-1 | TRBV11-3 | - | CASSLGDHSHEQFF | TGTGCCAGCAGCTTAGGAGACCACAGCCATGAGCAGTTCTTC
- | TRBJ2-7 | TRBV28 | TRBD2 | CASRLAGYRGYEQYF | TGTGCCAGCAGGCTAGCGGGATACCGTGGCTACGAGCAGTACTTC
- | TRBJ1-1 | TRBV30 | - | CAWSRAVNTEAFF | TGTGCCTGGAGTAGGGCGGTGAACACTGAAGCTTTCTTT
- | TRBJ2-2 | TRBV7-2 | - | CASSLSRTGELFF | TGTGCCAGCAGCCTAAGCAGGACCGGGGAGCTGTTTTTT
- | TRBJ2-7 | TRBV25-1 | TRBD2 | CASSLAGVRYEQYF | TGTGCCAGCAGTCTAGCGGGAGTTCGCTACGAGCAGTACTTC
- | TRBJ2-2 | TRBV7-6 | TRBD1 | CASSDRDRKAGELFF | TGTGCCAGCAGCGACCGGGACAGGAAGGCCGGGGAGCTGTTTTTT
- | TRBJ2-3 | TRBV10-1 | - | CASSESTKNTQYF | TGCGCCAGCAGTGAGTCGACAAAAAATACGCAGTATTTT
- | TRBJ2-7 | TRBV9 | - | CASSVDPVSSYEQYF | TGTGCCAGCAGCGTAGATCCGGTTTCCTCCTACGAGCAGTACTTC
- | TRBJ2-7 | TRBV6-6 | TRBD2 | CASSRLAGGPYEQYF | TGTGCCAGCAGTCGTTTAGCGGGAGGGCCCTACGAGCAGTACTTC
- | TRBJ2-7 | TRBV11-2 | - | CASSRGRAEQYF | TGTGCCAGCAGCCGGGGCCGCGCCGAGCAGTACTTC
- | TRBJ2-6 | TRBV7-2 | - | CASSERVSGANVLTF | TGTGCCAGCAGCGAGCGAGTCTCTGGGGCCAACGTCCTGACTTTC
- | TRBJ1-3 | TRBV19 | - | CASSSGPATGNTIYF | TGTGCCAGTAGTTCCGGACCGGCGACTGGAAACACCATATATTTT
- | TRBJ2-3 | TRBV5-1 | - | CASSLSGTDTQYF | TGCGCCAGCAGCTTAAGCGGGACAGATACGCAGTATTTT
- | TRBJ2-1 | TRBV4-1 | - | CASSQDVGYEQFF | TGCGCCAGCAGCCAAGATGTCGGTTATGAGCAGTTCTTC
- | TRBJ2-5 | TRBV11-3 | - | CASSLGWQETQYF | TGTGCCAGCAGCTTAGGGTGGCAAGAGACCCAGTACTTC